This T cell receptor (beta chain) was obtained from a study of T cell clonality in common variable immunodeficiency. Germline V gives CDR1 SGHAT, CDR2 FQDESV (reference sequence). This CDR3 region has 15 residues. Broader study findings: Fewer deletions and N-nucleotide insertions were reportedly seen in common variable immunodeficiency TCR beta sequences.

Patients had low serum IgG, IgA and/or IgM and specific antibody deficiency. The assay was immunoSEQ multiplex PCR, and TCRdb's table has in-frame clones only and misses some. Sampling found around 5,300 clones, none seen once. Points on this clone: The antigen is undetermined. One junction end disagrees with the germline gene, perhaps due to a read error. The observed sequence ends 3 residues before the CDR3 terminus, with the missing tail filled in from the germline J gene. This specimen includes other DNA sequences encoding the same CDR3.

This clonotype was sampled from a human donor with common variable immunodeficiency. The sample consisted of peripheral blood mononuclear cells. The chain recombines TRBV11-1 with TRBJ2-7; TRBD1 aligns across 7 bases. CDR3: CASSLGDSGHYEQYF. Partial CDR3 DNA: TGTGCCAGTAGCTTAGGGGACAGCGGTCACTACGAG.